A single sample gave rise to the 26 T cell receptor beta chains below, sequenced in a study of response to subunit inactivated influenza vaccine. One entry per CDR3 protein, called by TCRdb with MiXCR from the RT-PCR reads. The sample has 500,000 or so distinct CDR3 sequences, 16% seen once. This material consisted of CD4+ T cells sorted from PBMCs, taken around 25 months after vaccination. The receptors here all came from a man aged 45-69 years who received an inactivated influenza vaccine.

This clonotype appeared many times. The V call is TRBV4-3, the J call TRBJ2-1, with 12 bases aligning to TRBD2. The CDR3 is made up of 17 amino acids. J lost 7 bases, V lost 4 bases, and 11 bases had no gene match. The V gene's germline CDR1 is LGHNA and CDR2 YSLEER. CDR3 protein: CASSRQTSGSRDNEQFF. In DNA, the CDR3 is TGCGCCAGCAGCCGGCAGACTAGCGGGAGTCGTGATAATGAGCAGTTCTTC.

The chain uses TRBV20-1 and TRBJ1-4; D unclear. V was trimmed by 6 bases and J by 3 bases, leaving 8 bases between them. CDR3 length: 12 residues. The V gene's germline CDR1 is DFQATT and CDR2 SNEGSKA (reference sequence). CDR3 nucleotide sequence: TGCAGTGCGGGGTTCGCTAATGAAAAACTGTTTTTT. Translating gives CSAGFANEKLFF.

In this sample, this clonotype turned up many times. V is TRBV15 and J is TRBJ2-3; D is ambiguous. V was trimmed by 8 bases and J by 0 bases, leaving 15 bases between them. The germline V gene encodes CDR1 LNHNV and CDR2 YYDKDF (reference sequence). The CDR3 covers 15 residues. CDR3 nucleotides: TGTGCCACCCACCGGGCGGTTCTTAGCACAGATACGCAGTATTTT. Its protein product is CATHRAVLSTDTQYF. Full variable domain (rest looked up from reference TRBV15 and TRBJ2-3): DAMVIQNPRYQVTQFGKPVTLSCSQTLNHNVMYWYQQKSSQAPKLLFHYYDKDFNNEADTPDNFQSRRPNTSFCFLDIRSPGLGDTAMYLCATHRAVLSTDTQYFGPGTRLTVL.

In this sample, this clonotype turned up many times. J is TRBJ2-1 and V is TRBV12-3 or TRBV12-4, with D possibly being TRBD2 (5 bases). The V and J ends lost 8 bases and 0 bases respectively, with 11 bases between them. The length of the CDR3 is 14 residues. CDR3 DNA sequence: TGTGCCAGCTCAGCGGATGGCTCCTACAATGAGCAGTTCTTC. It specifies CASSADGSYNEQFF.

There are a few counts of this clonotype. This chain connects TRBV29-1 to TRBJ2-3, with TRBD2 as a possible D gene (6 bases). The CDR3 consists of 15 residues. Germline CDR1 and CDR2: SQVTM and ANQGSEA. Between the trimmed V and J ends, which lost 4 bases and 0 bases, there was a span of 14 bases. The CDR3, as DNA: TGCAGCGTTGGAAGGGCGGGGTATAGCACAGATACGCAGTATTTT. Its protein product is CSVGRAGYSTDTQYF.

This clonotype was seen a handful of times. The chain recombines TRBV7-9 with TRBJ2-7; possibly TRBD2 for D (6 bases). The CDR3 is 13 residues long. The germline CDR1 and CDR2 sequences are SEHNR and FQNEAQ (reference sequence). V was trimmed by 5 bases and J by 2 bases, leaving 10 bases between them. For the CDR3, the DNA is TGTGCCAGCAGCCGGGGGTCTACCTACGAGCAGTACTTC. Protein product: CASSRGSTYEQYF.

This clonotype has only a few counts. CDR3 DNA: TGCAGTGCTAGAGCCCGGATTAGCGGGGGCCGCACAGATACGCAGTATTTT. Residues: CSARARISGGRTDTQYF. The chain employs TRBV20-1 and TRBJ2-3, with 9 bases fitting TRBD2. The trim removed 1 base at V and 1 base at J, leaving 9 bases unmatched. The CDR3 sequence is 17 residues long. The germline gives CDR1 DFQATT, CDR2 SNEGSKA (reference sequence).

This chain uses TRBV7-6 with TRBJ2-1; 11 nucleotides agree with TRBD2. J lost 5 bases, V lost 0 bases, and 3 bases had no gene match. The CDR3 length is 16 residues. CDR1 is SGHVS, CDR2 FNYEAQ, per germline. In nucleotides, the CDR3 is TGTGCCAGCAGCTTAGCGACTAGCGGGATACACAATGAGCAGTTCTTC. Translating gives CASSLATSGIHNEQFF. Full variable domain (rest looked up from reference TRBV7-6 and TRBJ2-1): GAGVSQSPRYKVTKRGQDVALRCDPISGHVSLYWYRQALGQGPEFLTYFNYEAQQDKSGLPNDRFSAERPEGSISTLTIQRTEQRDSAMYRCASSLATSGIHNEQFFGPGTRLTVL.

This clonotype was observed at least ten times. This sequence joins TRBV7-9 and TRBJ2-7, with 7 bases matching TRBD2. This CDR3 region has 16 residues. V was pared by 3 bases and J by 3 bases, with 11 bases of the junction left unmatched. Germline V gene lookup returns CDR1 SEHNR and CDR2 FQNEAQ (reference sequence). The CDR3 nucleotides are TGTGCCAGCAGCTTCACCGCGGGAGCAGTGAACTACGAGCAGTACTTC. Protein: CASSFTAGAVNYEQYF.

The chain employs TRBV7-9 and TRBJ2-1; TRBD2 is a possible D gene (7 bases). Germline lookup yields CDR1 SEHNR and CDR2 FQNEAQ (reference sequence). V gave up 3 bases and J gave up 3 bases, with 12 bases separating them. The CDR3 is 15 amino acids. The CDR3 protein is CASSFGGAVYNEQFF. The CDR3 nucleotides read TGTGCCAGCAGCTTTGGGGGGGCCGTCTACAATGAGCAGTTCTTC.

This clonotype has only a few counts. The V and J genes are TRBV6-1 and TRBJ2-3, with unresolved D. CDR3 size: 11 residues. V was clipped by 3 bases and J by 8 bases, with 6 bases between them. Per germline, CDR1 MNHNS and CDR2 SASEGT. CDR3: CASSDLATQYF. The CDR3 region has the DNA TGTGCCAGCAGTGACTTGGCTACGCAGTATTTT.

This clonotype has more than one count but fewer than ten. The chain couples TRBV6-1 to TRBJ1-2, with TRBD1 as a possible D gene (6 bases). V lost 6 bases to trimming and J lost 3 bases, with 17 bases between them. Germline CDR1 is MNHNS and CDR2 is SASEGT. The CDR3 extends over 15 amino acids. CDR3 sequence reads: CASRSPRRGDYGYTF. CDR3 nucleotide sequence: TGTGCCAGCAGATCCCCACGCAGGGGAGACTATGGCTACACCTTC.

This clonotype was observed at least ten times. The V gene is TRBV28, the J gene TRBJ2-2, with 9 nucleotides matching TRBD2. With V trimmed by 3 bases and J by 7 bases, 6 bases remained unmatched. This CDR3 is 15 amino acids long. Germline assignment: CDR1 MDHEN and CDR2 SYDVKM. The CDR3: CASSFGGGASGELFF. DNA of the CDR3: TGTGCCAGCAGTTTCGGCGGGGGGGCGAGCGGGGAGCTGTTTTTT.

This chain uses TRBV15 with TRBJ2-1, with a weak D call TRBD2 (5 bases). The CDR3 totals 15 residues. The germline V gene has CDR1 LNHNV and CDR2 YYDKDF (reference sequence). V dropped 0 bases and J dropped 3 bases, with 9 bases sitting between them. The CDR3 DNA reads TGTGCCACCAGCAGAGAATCGGGGTACTACAATGAGCAGTTCTTC. Its protein product is CATSRESGYYNEQFF.

The chain recombines TRBV20-1 with TRBJ2-1; D is perhaps TRBD2 (7 bases). Germline values: CDR1 DFQATT, CDR2 SNEGSKA (reference sequence). Trimming stripped 5 bases from V and 8 bases from J, with 22 bases between. There are 15 residues in the CDR3. For the CDR3, the DNA is TGCAGTGCTGACCGAGCTGGGAGGGGGGGCGATGAGCAGTTCTTC. It codes for CSADRAGRGGDEQFF.

This clonotype has more than one count but fewer than ten. The chain is built from TRBV5-1 and TRBJ2-5; 7 positions agree with TRBD2. The length of the CDR3 is 14 residues. Germline CDR1 and CDR2: SGHRS and YFSETQ. V was pared by 6 bases and J by 3 bases, with 8 bases of the junction left unmatched. The CDR3 DNA reads TGCGCCAGCAACGTGGGAGGGGCCAAAGAGACCCAGTACTTC. Its protein is CASNVGGAKETQYF.

CDR3 in DNA: TGCAGCGCCGAGTCACGCCGGACTAGCGGAGCCTACGAGCAGTACTTC. This encodes CSAESRRTSGAYEQYF. The chain employs TRBV29-1 and TRBJ2-7; the match to TRBD2 covers 10 bases. V lost 7 bases and J lost 2; bases outside the gene matches: 14. Germline loops: CDR1 SQVTM, CDR2 ANQGSEA. The CDR3 covers 16 residues.

The chain has TRBV20-1 and TRBJ2-5; D is possibly TRBD1 (5 bases). This CDR3 has 17 amino acids. With 2 bases removed from V and 5 bases from J, the gap between germline ends came to 24 bases. Germline assignment: CDR1 DFQATT and CDR2 SNEGSKA (reference sequence). This chain's CDR3 is CSARPSSLRAARETQYF. CDR3 sequence (DNA): TGCAGTGCTAGACCCAGCTCGCTCAGGGCCGCCAGGGAGACCCAGTACTTC.

The V call is TRBV2, the J call TRBJ2-7; D uncertain. The CDR3 is 13 amino acids. CDR1 and CDR2 from the germline V gene are SNHLY and FYNNEI. V lost 4 bases, J lost 0 bases, and 7 bases lay in between. The CDR3 here is CASSARLSYEQYF. The CDR3 nucleotides are TGTGCCAGCAGTGCGCGCCTCTCCTACGAGCAGTACTTC. Drawing the rest from reference TRBV2 and TRBJ2-7, the complete variable domain is EPEVTQTPSHQVTQMGQEVILRCVPISNHLYFYWYRQILGQKVEFLVSFYNNEISEKSEIFDDQFSVERPDGSNFTLKIRSTKLEDSAMYFCASSARLSYEQYFGPGTRLTVT.

This clonotype has only a few counts. V is TRBV7-2 and J is TRBJ2-7; 10 bases map to TRBD1. In germline, CDR1 is SGHTA, CDR2 FQGNSA. The length of the CDR3 is 14 residues. The J segment lost 6 bases and the V segment lost 1 base, leaving 3 bases of the junction unmatched. This chain's CDR3 is CASSLGQGAVEQYF. The CDR3 DNA follows: TGTGCCAGCAGCTTAGGACAGGGGGCGGTCGAGCAGTACTTC.

This clonotype has only a few counts. The chain links TRBV9 to TRBJ2-7, with D possibly matching TRBD2 (5 bases). The CDR3 consists of 15 residues. Trimming stripped 4 bases from V and 3 bases from J, with 17 bases between. Looked up from germline, CDR1 is SGDLS and CDR2 is YYNGEE. The CDR3 DNA reads as TGTGCCAGCAGCCCCCGGGGAGCTAATCTCTACGAGCAGTACTTC. It translates to CASSPRGANLYEQYF.

This clonotype appeared many times. This chain links TRBV28 with TRBJ1-5; 7 bases are a match to TRBD1. V trimming: 4 bases; J trimming: 5 bases; junction bases outside the gene matches: 8. Per germline, CDR1 MDHEN and CDR2 SYDVKM. The CDR3 runs to 15 residues. In DNA form, the CDR3 reads TGTGCCAGCAGTTCTCCTGGACAGGCCGATCAGCCCCAGCATTTT. Its translation: CASSSPGQADQPQHF.

The chain has TRBV2 and TRBJ1-2; D uncertain. V shed 1 base and J shed 13 bases, with 13 bases lying between them. The germline CDR1 and CDR2 sequences are SNHLY and FYNNEI. The CDR3 spans 12 residues. In DNA, the CDR3 is TGTGCCAGCAGTGAAGACGGGTCGGCGGGCACCTTC. Translated: CASSEDGSAGTF. Full variable domain (outside the CDR3, taken from reference TRBV2 and TRBJ1-2): EPEVTQTPSHQVTQMGQEVILRCVPISNHLYFYWYRQILGQKVEFLVSFYNNEISEKSEIFDDQFSVERPDGSNFTLKIRSTKLEDSAMYFCASSEDGSAGTFGSGTRLTVV.

This clonotype appeared many times. CDR3 loop: CASSLKTGGSYGYTF. CDR3 coding DNA: TGTGCCAGCAGCCTAAAGACAGGGGGAAGCTATGGCTACACCTTC. This chain links TRBV5-6 with TRBJ1-2, with 9 bases fitting TRBD1. With 4 bases clipped from V and 4 bases from J, the junction kept 8 bases outside the gene matches. CDR1 and CDR2 (germline): SGHDT, YYEEEE. This CDR3 comprises 15 residues.

Of note for this clonotype: This may be a read error, as it is one base from a much larger clone. This sequence joins TRBV27 and TRBJ2-1; D remains unclear. CDR1 is MNHEY and CDR2 is SMNVEV in the germline V gene (reference sequence). V lost 5 bases and J lost 8, with 10 bases in between. There are 12 residues in the CDR3. CDR3 in DNA: TGTGCCAGCAGTCGGAGCAACGATGAGCAGTTCTTC. Encoded protein: CASSRSNDEQFF.

The chain joins TRBV14 to TRBJ2-7, with unresolved D. Germline CDR1 is SGHDN and CDR2 is FVKESK. Between the trimmed V and J ends, which lost 4 bases and 6 bases, there was a span of 19 bases. The length of the CDR3 is 15 residues. CDR3 sequence: CASSPNLPGLGEQYF. The CDR3 nucleotides read TGTGCCAGCAGCCCAAATCTACCAGGCTTGGGCGAGCAGTACTTC.